This T cell receptor (beta chain) was obtained from a study of Ad26.COV2.S vaccination and SARS-CoV-2 variants. Study background: By the intramuscular route, Ad26.COV2.S was given once, or twice 56 days apart.

Clones were read by immunoSEQ multiplex PCR, and TCRdb kept only the in-frame ones, dropping some. The data show 360,000 or so clones, about 89% seen once. Regarding the study as a whole: Spike-specific TCR breadth in vaccine recipients exceeded that seen in placebo recipients.

Concerning this clone itself: Its antigen is currently unknown.

This CDR3 is built from 11 residues. V dropped 4 bases and J dropped 6; count of bases not matched to a gene: 1. CDR1 DFQATT and CDR2 SNEGSKA come from the germline V gene (reference sequence). This sample's treatment: 15 to 20 received Ad26.COV2.S at low or high dose, single or two shots; several received placebo; per-sample allocation not given. Collection of the samples took place on day 63 after the first injection of vaccine or placebo. Sequenced here: peripheral blood, sampled in a trial of Ad26.COV2.S vaccine versus placebo. The chain links TRBV20-1 to TRBJ2-3; 7 nucleotides match TRBD1. This clonotype was obtained from a person between 18 and 60 years old who received the Ad26.COV2.S COVID-19 vaccine or a placebo. CDR3 protein: CSATRGDTQYF. As DNA, the CDR3 is TGCAGTGCTACCAGGGGGGATACGCAGTATTTT.